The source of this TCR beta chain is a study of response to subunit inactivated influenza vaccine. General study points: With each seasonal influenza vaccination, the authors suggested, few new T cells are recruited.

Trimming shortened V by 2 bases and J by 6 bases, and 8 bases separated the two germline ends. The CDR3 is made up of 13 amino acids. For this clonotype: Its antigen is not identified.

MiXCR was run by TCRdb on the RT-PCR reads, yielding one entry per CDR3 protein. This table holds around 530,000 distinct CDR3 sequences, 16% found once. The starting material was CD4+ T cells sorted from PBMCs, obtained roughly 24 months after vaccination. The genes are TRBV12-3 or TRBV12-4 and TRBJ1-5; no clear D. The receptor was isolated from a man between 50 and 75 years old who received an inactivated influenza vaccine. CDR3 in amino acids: CASSLSITQPQHF. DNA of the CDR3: TGTGCCAGCAGTTTATCAATCACTCAGCCCCAGCATTTT.